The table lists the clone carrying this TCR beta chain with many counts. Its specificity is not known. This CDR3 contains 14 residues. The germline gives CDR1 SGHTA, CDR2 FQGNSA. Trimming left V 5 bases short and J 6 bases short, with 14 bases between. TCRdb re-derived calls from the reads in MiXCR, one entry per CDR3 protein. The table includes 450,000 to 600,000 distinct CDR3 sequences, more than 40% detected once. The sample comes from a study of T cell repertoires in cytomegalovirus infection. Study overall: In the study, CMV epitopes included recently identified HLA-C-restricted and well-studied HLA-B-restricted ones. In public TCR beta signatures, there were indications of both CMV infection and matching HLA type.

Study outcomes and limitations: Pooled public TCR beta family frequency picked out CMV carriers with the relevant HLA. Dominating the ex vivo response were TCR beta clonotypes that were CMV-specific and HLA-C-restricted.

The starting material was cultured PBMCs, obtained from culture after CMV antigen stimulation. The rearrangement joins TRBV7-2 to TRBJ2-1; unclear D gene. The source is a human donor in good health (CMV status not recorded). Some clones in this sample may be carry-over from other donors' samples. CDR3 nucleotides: TGTGCCAGCAGCCCTGGTAGGCCGACCAATGAGCAGTTCTTC. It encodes CASSPGRPTNEQFF.